This entry features one T cell receptor (beta chain) sequence. Its antigen remains unidentified. Amplification used 60 Vbeta primers and 13 Jbeta primers. The authors' processing: Roughly 80 million unique TCR beta chains, roughly 10 million shared, were counted in a later analysis. Profiled with immunoSEQ multiplex PCR; TCRdb holds only in-frame clones, not every one. That table gives V, J and clone size, and the DNA gave D and trimming. The sample holds under 90,000 clones. This entry is derived from a study of cytomegalovirus exposure and HLA in healthy donors. Broader study findings: According to a later analysis, donors in an Asian-associated ancestry cluster reportedly had fewer N-insertions than the approximately 730-donor mean. CMV serostatus alone was available as immune exposure information. TCR beta chain V- and J-gene trimming was linked, in a later analysis, to a missense variant in DCLRE1C.

V lost 5 bases and J 0 bases, leaving 14 bases between the germline ends. The CDR3 is 15 residues long. Germline V gives CDR1 LNHNV, CDR2 YYDKDF (reference sequence). This receptor was obtained from a man aged 45 to 65 in good health and CMV-seropositive. Sequencing was performed on PBMCs. The chain employs TRBV15 and TRBJ2-7; D unclear. In DNA, the CDR3 is TGTGCCACCAGCTCTTACCTCTCCAGCTCCTACGAGCAGTACTTC. Protein product: CATSSYLSSSYEQYF.